This T cell receptor (beta chain) was observed in a study of T cells after yellow fever vaccination. Only a few counts were recorded for this clonotype. Its antigen is currently unknown. Study-wide results and caveats: FACS-sorted repertoires might harbor abundant contaminating clonotypes from the bulk population.

Trimming took 10 bases from V and 0 from J, leaving 12 bases between them. The CDR3 is 14 amino acids. Germline CDR1 is WSHSY and CDR2 is SAAADI. UMIs were added to TCR cDNA along with a universal primer site when it was made by 5'RACE template switching. Each CDR3 protein gets one entry after TCRdb re-called the 5' RACE reads with MiXCR. The repertoire includes some 500,000 distinct CDR3 sequences, about 13% of them detected once, and more than 12% sits in the top ten. The sequence was obtained from a man aged 25 to 40 who received the YFV17D yellow fever vaccine. The starting material was PBMCs, obtained on the day of the yellow fever booster vaccination. The V gene is TRBV10-2, the J gene TRBJ2-2, with D perhaps given as TRBD1 or TRBD2 (5 bases each). CDR3 region: CATSQDSNTGELFF. The CDR3 DNA is TGCGCCACCTCACAGGACTCGAACACCGGGGAGCTGTTTTTT.